These T cell receptor beta chains were read from a single sample in a study of beta chain features in type 1 diabetes. The data were produced by immunoSEQ multiplex PCR, yet TCRdb's version contains in-frame clones alone and is incomplete. Among roughly 400,000 clones listed, over 12% were seen once. Sequences were obtained from naive CD4+ T cells from blood. These receptors were collected from a woman aged 18-29 years in good health. Each CDR3 is given with its conserved first and last residue. The D gene is left open where the match is weak. The size entry is marked missing in some rows and otherwise reads once, few, many or a size class.

v_call	d_call	j_call	clone_size	cdr3_nt	cdr3_aa
TRBV18	-	TRBJ2-3	-	TGTGCCAGCTCACTACTCCGGGGAGGTAGCACAGATACGCAGTATTTT	CASSLLRGGSTDTQYF
TRBV7-2	-	TRBJ2-3	-	TGTGCCAGCAGCCCATCTAGCTCTGATACGCAGTATTTT	CASSPSSSDTQYF
TRBV7-9	-	TRBJ1-4	few	TGTGCCAGCAGCTTAGGAGGGGGACCTAATGAAAAACTGTTTTTT	CASSLGGGPNEKLFF
TRBV30	TRBD2	TRBJ2-1	-	TGTGCCTGGAGTGTAGGTAGCGGGAGAGGTAATGAGCAGTTCTTC	CAWSVGSGRGNEQFF
TRBV14	-	TRBJ2-6	-	TGTGCCAGCAGCCAACTCGGGACTGGGGCCAACGTCCTGACTTTC	CASSQLGTGANVLTF
TRBV28	TRBD1	TRBJ2-1	-	TGTGCCACCGAAAGGACAGGGTCCTACAATGAGCAGTTCTTC	CATERTGSYNEQFF
TRBV5-6	TRBD1	TRBJ1-4	-	TGTGCCAGCAGCTTGGGTGGACAGGGAGGCGAAAAACTGTTTTTT	CASSLGGQGGEKLFF
TRBV18	-	TRBJ2-7	-	TGTGCCAGCTCACCGTCAGACGGGAAAAACTACGAGCAGTACTTC	CASSPSDGKNYEQYF
TRBV30	TRBD1	TRBJ1-5	-	TGTGCCTGGAGGGCAAAGACAGGGGTCCGTCAGCCCCAGCATTTT	CAWRAKTGVRQPQHF
TRBV30	-	TRBJ2-7	few	TGTGCCTGGAGTGTACGGGGTCGTGGGATGTCGAGGGAGCAGTACTTC	CAWSVRGRGMSREQYF
TRBV30	TRBD1	TRBJ2-7	-	TGTGCCTGGAGTAAGGGACAGGGGTCCTACGAGCAGTACTTC	CAWSKGQGSYEQYF
TRBV7-2	-	TRBJ1-1	few	TGTGCCAGCAGCTTACGGAGGAACACTGAAGCTTTCTTT	CASSLRRNTEAFF
TRBV2	-	TRBJ2-3	-	TGTGCCAGCATAGCCATCTATCGGGATACGCAGTATTTT	CASIAIYRDTQYF
TRBV7-3	-	TRBJ1-1	-	TGTGCCAGCAGCTCCGGGAGGAACACTGAAGCTTTCTTT	CASSSGRNTEAFF
TRBV5-1	TRBD1	TRBJ2-3	-	TGCGCCAGCAGCTTGGCCAGGGGGCCGGCTAGCACAGATACGCAGTATTTT	CASSLARGPASTDTQYF
TRBV28	-	TRBJ1-5	-	TGTGCCAGCAGCGGGGGGGGCAATCAGCCCCAGCATTTT	CASSGGGNQPQHF
TRBV10-2	TRBD2	TRBJ2-7	few	TGCGCCAGCAGTGAGTCTGATTCGGGAGGGCGTCACGAGCAGTACTTC	CASSESDSGGRHEQYF
TRBV29-1	TRBD1	TRBJ1-1	-	TGCAGCGCCGTTCCGGGACAGGGGGCTACTGAAGCTTTCTTT	CSAVPGQGATEAFF
TRBV10-3	TRBD1	TRBJ1-1	few	TGTGCCATCAGTCCAGAGACAGGGAGCGTGTTTGCCGTAGAAGCTTTCTTT	CAISPETGSVFAVEAFF
TRBV6-5	-	TRBJ1-5	few	TGTGCCAGCAGTTACGGTGCGGTAAATCAGCCCCAGCATTTT	CASSYGAVNQPQHF
TRBV28	-	TRBJ1-5	-	TGTGCCAGCAGTTTACAAACTTATAGCAATCAGCCCCAGCATTTT	CASSLQTYSNQPQHF
TRBV5-1	-	TRBJ2-5	few	TGCGCCAGCAGCTTGGCGAGTGTTACTGAAGAGACCCAGTACTTC	CASSLASVTEETQYF
TRBV28	-	TRBJ1-1	-	TGTGCCAGCAGTTGGACAGCCACTGAAGCTTTCTTT	CASSWTATEAFF
TRBV19	TRBD1	TRBJ2-4	-	TGTGCCAACAAGGGACAGGGAGAGATGCTAGCCAAAAACATTCAGTACTTC	CANKGQGEMLAKNIQYF
TRBV5-1	-	TRBJ2-7	-	TGCGCCAGCAGCTTGTCAGGCTACGAGCAGTACTTC	CASSLSGYEQYF
TRBV10-2	-	TRBJ2-7	once	TGCGCCAGCAGTGATTCGTATAGGACAGCCAGAAGCTCCTACGAGCAGTACTTC	CASSDSYRTARSSYEQYF
TRBV7-9	-	TRBJ2-7	few	TGTGCCAGCAGCTTAATTAGGTCGGGATCCTACGAGCAGTACTTC	CASSLIRSGSYEQYF
TRBV14	TRBD2	TRBJ2-7	few	TGTGCCAGCAGCTGGGGGGGACCCCGCGAGCAGTACTTC	CASSWGGPREQYF
TRBV9	TRBD2	TRBJ2-1	few	TGTGCCAGCAGCGTAAGGGCTAGCGGGAGGGAGGGGCAGTTCTTC	CASSVRASGREGQFF
TRBV27	TRBD2	TRBJ2-1	-	TGTGCCAGCAGTTCCCCTAGCGGGGGTTACAATGAGCAGTTCTTC	CASSSPSGGYNEQFF
TRBV23-1	TRBD2	TRBJ2-2	few	TGCGCCAGCAGTCATTCGGGACTAAATACGAACACCGGGGAGCTGTTTTTT	CASSHSGLNTNTGELFF
TRBV30	-	TRBJ1-1	-	TGTGCCTGGAGTGTCACAGGAATGAACACTGAAGCTTTCTTT	CAWSVTGMNTEAFF
TRBV28	TRBD2	TRBJ2-5	-	TGTGCCAGCTACGGGGGGAAGACCCAGTACTTC	CASYGGKTQYF